This T cell receptor beta chain was found in a study of blood T cell repertoires in COVID-19. The wider study: There were acute and convalescent COVID-19 samples, and they came from the United States, Italy and Spain.

How the authors handled the data: Scientists estimated how many nucleated cells there were by amplifying reference gene primers. This table comes from immunoSEQ multiplex PCR, and its TCRdb copy is limited to in-frame clones, with some not included. That table is the source of V, J and clone size, and D and trimming were worked out from the DNA. The sample includes thousands of clones, roughly 80% of them seen just once. The germline CDR1 and CDR2 sequences are MGHRA and YSYEKL. The CDR3 is made up of 14 amino acids. Trimming left V 1 base short and J 8 bases short, with 12 bases between. Sequenced sample: peripheral blood. This clonotype was sampled from a human donor in a cohort sampled during active COVID-19. The V call is TRBV4-1, the J call TRBJ1-5, with D possibly matching TRBD1 (5 bases). This CDR3 is CASSQGWGGEPQHF. The DNA of the CDR3 is TGCGCCAGCAGCCAAGGGTGGGGGGGAGAGCCCCAGCATTTT.